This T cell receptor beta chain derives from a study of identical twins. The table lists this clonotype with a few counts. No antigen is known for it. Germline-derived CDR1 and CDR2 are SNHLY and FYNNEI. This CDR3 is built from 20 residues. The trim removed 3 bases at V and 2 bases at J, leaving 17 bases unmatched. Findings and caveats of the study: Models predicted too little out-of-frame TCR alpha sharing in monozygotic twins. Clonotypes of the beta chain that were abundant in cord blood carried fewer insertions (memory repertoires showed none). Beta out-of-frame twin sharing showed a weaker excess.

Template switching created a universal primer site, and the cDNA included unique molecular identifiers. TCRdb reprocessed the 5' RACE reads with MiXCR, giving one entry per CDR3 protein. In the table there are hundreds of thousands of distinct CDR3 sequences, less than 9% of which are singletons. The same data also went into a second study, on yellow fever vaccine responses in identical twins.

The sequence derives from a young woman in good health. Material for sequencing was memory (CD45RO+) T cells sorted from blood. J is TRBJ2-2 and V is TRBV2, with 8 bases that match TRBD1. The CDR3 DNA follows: TGTGCCAGCAGTGATCTAAGGCTCCCTACACAGGGGGGAAACACCGGGGAGCTGTTTTTT. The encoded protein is CASSDLRLPTQGGNTGELFF.